The clone carrying this T cell receptor beta chain was counted only a few times. Its antigen is as yet unknown. Naive CD8 libraries used about 17,000 to 1,000,000 sorted cells and 10%, 30% or 50% RNA. This record comes from a study of molecular identifiers for immune sequencing clone quantification. Study conclusions and caveats: For highly expanded clones, sizes could be underestimated when identical TCR molecules share a barcode. Naive cells had under 1% of molecules in clones above 20 RNA copies, effectors over 98%.

Library preparation followed earlier protocols using designated TCR primers. TCRdb re-called the PCR reads with MiXCR, one entry per CDR3 protein. The sample contains about 640,000 distinct CDR3 sequences, 20% of which appear only once. V dropped 3 bases and J dropped 5; count of bases not matched to a gene: 5. The CDR3 is made up of 15 amino acids. Germline CDR1 reads SGDLS; CDR2 reads YYNGEE. This TCR was sampled from a human donor in good health. Some libraries in this study had Jurkat cell RNA spiked in. This chain connects TRBV9 to TRBJ2-2; 9 nucleotides align to TRBD1. The specimen sequenced was naive CD8+ T cells from blood, with Jurkat cell RNA spiked in. Subset described: FACS-sorted CD8+CD4-CCR7+CD45RA+ naive T cells. CDR3 protein: CASSEDRGGTGELFF. CDR3 in DNA: TGTGCCAGCAGCGAGGACAGGGGAGGGACCGGGGAGCTGTTTTTT.